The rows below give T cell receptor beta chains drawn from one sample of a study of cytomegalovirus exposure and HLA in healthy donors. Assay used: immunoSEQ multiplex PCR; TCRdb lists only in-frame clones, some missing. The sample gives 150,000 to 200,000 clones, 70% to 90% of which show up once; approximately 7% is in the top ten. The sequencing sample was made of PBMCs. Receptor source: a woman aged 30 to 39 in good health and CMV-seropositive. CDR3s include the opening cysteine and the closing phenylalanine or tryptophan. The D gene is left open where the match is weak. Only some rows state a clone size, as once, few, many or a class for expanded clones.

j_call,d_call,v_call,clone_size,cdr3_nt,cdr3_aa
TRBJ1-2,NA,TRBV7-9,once,TGTGCCAGCAGCTTAGTGGGGGGGCCGCCTCGGACTAACTATGGCTACACCTTC,CASSLVGGPPRTNYGYTF
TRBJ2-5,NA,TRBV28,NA,TGTGCCAGCAGCCCTGGGACACGTCAAGAGACCCAGTACTTC,CASSPGTRQETQYF
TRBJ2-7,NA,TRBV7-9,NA,TGTGCCAGCAGCTTAGACAGGGCACACGAGCAGTACTTC,CASSLDRAHEQYF
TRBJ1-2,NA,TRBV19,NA,TGTGCCAGTAGTTTTTCCGGGAATTTAGGGAACTATGGCTACACCTTC,CASSFSGNLGNYGYTF
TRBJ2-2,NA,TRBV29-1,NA,TGCAGCGTTGTCCTCCAGGCCGGAACCGGGGAGCTGTTTTTT,CSVVLQAGTGELFF
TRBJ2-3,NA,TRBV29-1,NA,TGCAGCGTAGGGAGGAGGGGTGATCGCACAGATACGCAGTATTTT,CSVGRRGDRTDTQYF
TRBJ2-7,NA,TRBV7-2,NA,TGTGCCAGCAGCTTCAGGGCCCAAGGCTACGAGCAGTACTTC,CASSFRAQGYEQYF
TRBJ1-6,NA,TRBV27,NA,TGTGCCAGCAGCCTCACAGGAATGACTCATTCACCCCTCCACTTT,CASSLTGMTHSPLHF
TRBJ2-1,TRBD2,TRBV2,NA,TGTGCCAGCAGTGTTCCCCGGACTAGCGGGGGGGCCCAGAATGAGCAGTTCTTC,CASSVPRTSGGAQNEQFF
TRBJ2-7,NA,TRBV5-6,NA,TGTGCCAGCAGCTCTCCTCGGGGGTTCAGGACCGTCTCCTACGAGCAGTACTTC,CASSSPRGFRTVSYEQYF
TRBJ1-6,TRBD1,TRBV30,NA,TGTGCCTGGAGTGTACCTCGGGCAGGGGGCCCTCAGAATTCACCCCTCCACTTT,CAWSVPRAGGPQNSPLHF
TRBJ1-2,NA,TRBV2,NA,TGTGCCAGCAGTCAACAGGCGTCCGACTATGGCTACACCTTC,CASSQQASDYGYTF
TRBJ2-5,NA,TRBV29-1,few,TGCAGCGTTGAAAAGTCAGGGGAGACCCAGTACTTC,CSVEKSGETQYF
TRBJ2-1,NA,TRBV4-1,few,TGCGCCAGCAGCCAAGATTCATACTACCTCAATGAGCAGTTCTTC,CASSQDSYYLNEQFF
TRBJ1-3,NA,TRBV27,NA,TGTGCCAGCAGCAACAGGGCAACTGGAAACACCATATATTTT,CASSNRATGNTIYF
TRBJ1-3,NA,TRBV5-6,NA,TGTGCCAGCAGCTTGCAGGGGACTGGAAACACCATATATTTT,CASSLQGTGNTIYF
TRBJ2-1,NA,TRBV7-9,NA,TGTGCCAGCAGCTTACGGGACAATGAGCAGTTCTTC,CASSLRDNEQFF
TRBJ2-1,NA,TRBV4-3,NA,TGCGCCAGCAGCCGAACGAGCTCCTACAATGAGCAGTTCTTC,CASSRTSSYNEQFF
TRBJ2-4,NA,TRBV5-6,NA,TGTGCCAGCAGCTCGCGAAGACAACTAGAAAACATTCAGTACTTC,CASSSRRQLENIQYF
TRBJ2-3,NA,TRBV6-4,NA,TGTGCCAGCAGTGAGGGCGACGCAGATACGCAGTATTTT,CASSEGDADTQYF
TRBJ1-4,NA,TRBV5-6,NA,TGTGCCAGCAGCTCTATACAGGGCGCTGGAGAAAAACTGTTTTTT,CASSSIQGAGEKLFF
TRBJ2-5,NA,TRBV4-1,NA,TGCGCCAGCAGCCAAGAGCATGGGGCGTACCACCAAGAGACCCAGTACTTC,CASSQEHGAYHQETQYF
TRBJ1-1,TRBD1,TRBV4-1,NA,TGCGCCAGCAGCCCCCGACAGGGTAACCCCTCATCGAACACTGAAGCTTTCTTT,CASSPRQGNPSSNTEAFF
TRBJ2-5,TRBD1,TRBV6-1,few,TGTGCCAGCAGTGAGCGCGAGGTCAGGGGGTGGGAGACCCAGTACTTC,CASSEREVRGWETQYF
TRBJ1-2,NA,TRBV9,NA,TGTGCCAGCAGCGTGGACAGATCTAACTATGGCTACACCTTC,CASSVDRSNYGYTF
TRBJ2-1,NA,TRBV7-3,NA,TGTGCCAGCAGCCATTTGAGGGGGTCAACAATACAACAAGAGCAGTTCTTC,CASSHLRGSTIQQEQFF
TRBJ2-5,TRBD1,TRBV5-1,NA,TGCGCCAGCAACGACAACGACAGGGGTTTTGCAGAGACCCAGTACTTC,CASNDNDRGFAETQYF
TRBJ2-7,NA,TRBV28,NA,TGTGCCAGCACCCCTAGACGGGACTCCTACGAGCAGTACTTC,CASTPRRDSYEQYF
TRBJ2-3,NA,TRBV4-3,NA,TGCGCCAGCAGCCACTACAGGGCAGATACGCAGTATTTT,CASSHYRADTQYF
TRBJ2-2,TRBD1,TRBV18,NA,TGTGCCAGCTCACGACCGGGACAGGGAGGCACCGGGGAGCTGTTTTTT,CASSRPGQGGTGELFF
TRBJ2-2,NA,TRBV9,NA,TGTGCCAGCAGCGCCGGTGCGAACACCGGGGAGCTGTTTTTT,CASSAGANTGELFF
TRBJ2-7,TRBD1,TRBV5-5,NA,TGTGCCAGCAGCTTTCGGACAGGCACTTACGAGCAGTACTTC,CASSFRTGTYEQYF
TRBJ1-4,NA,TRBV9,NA,TGTGCCAGCAGCGTAGTTGCAGGGGATGAAAAACTGTTTTTT,CASSVVAGDEKLFF
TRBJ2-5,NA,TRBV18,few,TGTGCCAGCTCGCCAGTTCCGAGACCGGGACATATACAAGAGACCCAGTACTTC,CASSPVPRPGHIQETQYF
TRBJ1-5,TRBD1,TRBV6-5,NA,TGTGCCAGCAGTTGGACAGGGGCTAATCAGCCCCAGCATTTT,CASSWTGANQPQHF
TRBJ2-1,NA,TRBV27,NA,TGTGCCAGCAGCACCACTAGCTACCTCTACAATGAGCAGTTCTTC,CASSTTSYLYNEQFF
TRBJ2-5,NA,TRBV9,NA,TGTGCCAGCAGCGTAGAACCAGGGGAAGAGACCCAGTACTTC,CASSVEPGEETQYF
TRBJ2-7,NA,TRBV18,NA,TGTGCCAGCTCACCGACAGGTCACGGCTACGAGCAGTACTTC,CASSPTGHGYEQYF
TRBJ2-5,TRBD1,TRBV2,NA,TGTGCCAGCGGGACAGGGGTCTTCCAAGAGACCCAGTACTTC,CASGTGVFQETQYF
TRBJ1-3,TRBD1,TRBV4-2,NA,TGTGCCAGCAGCCACGGGACAGGGTCTGGAAACACCATATATTTT,CASSHGTGSGNTIYF
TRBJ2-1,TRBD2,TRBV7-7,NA,TGTGCCAGCAGCTTAGTACTAGCGGGGGAGTCTGGCGCCTACAATGAGCAGTTCTTC,CASSLVLAGESGAYNEQFF
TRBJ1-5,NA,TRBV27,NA,TGTGCCAGCAGTTCGCCAGGGTTTCATCAGCCCCAGCATTTT,CASSSPGFHQPQHF
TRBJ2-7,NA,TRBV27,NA,TGTGCCAGCAGTTTCAGCGGTTCCTACGAGCAGTACTTC,CASSFSGSYEQYF
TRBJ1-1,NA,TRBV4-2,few,TGTGCCAGCAGCCAAGATCGGGGGATGAGGACTGAAGCTTTCTTT,CASSQDRGMRTEAFF
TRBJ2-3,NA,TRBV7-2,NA,TGTGCCAGCAGCCCTCGACGGGGAGGCGATACAGATACGCAGTATTTT,CASSPRRGGDTDTQYF
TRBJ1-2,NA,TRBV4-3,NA,TGCGCCAGCAGCCAAAAGTCAGGTGACAGATATGGCTACACCTTC,CASSQKSGDRYGYTF